A selection of T cell receptor beta chains follows, all from one sample in a study of cytomegalovirus exposure and HLA in healthy donors. The data were produced by immunoSEQ multiplex PCR, yet TCRdb's version contains in-frame clones alone and is incomplete. The sample includes 150,000 to 200,000 clones, 75% to 80% of them seen just once. The sequencing input was PBMCs. These receptors originate from a man aged 50 to 59 in good health and CMV-seropositive. Both conserved end residues are trimmed from each CDR3.

j_call v_call cdr3_aa
TRBJ2-1 TRBV5-1 ASSLEPPDGYNEQF
TRBJ2-5 TRBV5-1 ASSLKGGHLETQY
TRBJ1-3 TRBV2 ASSEGPQGKGNTIY
TRBJ2-1 TRBV7-3 ASSLPGGEQF
TRBJ1-4 TRBV7-9 ASSSRAGGNEKLF
TRBJ2-1 TRBV28 ASSRVPMGNEQF
TRBJ2-1 TRBV6-5 ASSYDRGTNNEQF
TRBJ2-1 TRBV11-2 ASSLGTRGYNEQF
TRBJ1-1 TRBV10-3 AISEGAANTEAF
TRBJ1-2 TRBV6-1 ASSNQLSKRGYT
TRBJ1-6 TRBV7-3 ASSLAGGTSPLH
TRBJ2-4 TRBV16 ASSHSLGDRVGRNIQY
TRBJ2-1 TRBV6-6 ASSYLAGGRNEQF
TRBJ2-5 TRBV18 ASSPREQETQY
TRBJ2-3 TRBV6-1 ASSQDRMRTDTQY
TRBJ2-7 TRBV27 ASSFGAFYEQY
TRBJ1-1 TRBV10-3 AISGLSDGTEAF
TRBJ2-3 TRBV7-2 ASSLTASGGASTDTQY
TRBJ1-4 TRBV19 ASSISPATNEKLF
TRBJ1-3 TRBV28 ASSLGAEIGNTIY
TRBJ2-3 TRBV29-1 SVDTVNSGGGADTQY
TRBJ2-1 TRBV28 ASLKTGMMGNEQF
TRBJ2-5 TRBV5-1 ASNLDPLRLRETQY
TRBJ2-1 TRBV5-1 ASSSGTVSYNEQF
TRBJ1-5 TRBV5-1 ASSPGDREGNQPQH
TRBJ1-5 TRBV28 ASQSGSLSVRQPQH
TRBJ2-5 TRBV14 ASSQVTGQETQY
TRBJ2-7 TRBV27 ASSLSGDRGDEQY
TRBJ2-7 TRBV10-2 ASSERDRGTYEQY
TRBJ1-2 TRBV5-1 ASSLYPGQLNYGYT
TRBJ2-5 TRBV5-1 ATKSTGGMEETQY
TRBJ2-2 TRBV11-2 ASSQDDWGTGRTGELF
TRBJ2-5 TRBV9 ASSPSGASGGTQETQY
TRBJ1-2 TRBV29-1 SARERRTLANYGYT
TRBJ1-1 TRBV27 ASSLTGGGNTEAF
TRBJ2-4 TRBV4-1 ASSQEHRGGNIQY
TRBJ1-4 TRBV9 ASSVLPASPTNEKLF
TRBJ2-1 TRBV10-1 ASPRSPPNEQF